This T cell receptor (beta chain) was recorded in a study of cytomegalovirus exposure and HLA in healthy donors (dated 2017 in TCRdb). Background on the whole study: An earlier analysis of approximately 600 of the donors reported more than 250 Gb of sequence data and 117 million unique TCR beta sequences from 150 million to 200 million T cells. An early release that covered about 640 HLA-typed donors contained around 300 gigabases of sequencing data and some 87 million unique TCR sequences. Rather than using new phenotypic data, the later analysis identified candidate immune exposures from TCR beta sequences and from how often those sequences occurred across donors. The study profiled the T cell repertoires of fewer than 850 subjects by immunosequencing and related them to cytomegalovirus serostatus. Typing coverage varied by locus: 629-630 donors for A, B, C, DRB1 and DQB1; 522 for DQA1; 606 for DPA1; roughly 470 for DPB1. Donor age, sex, ethnicity and CMV serostatus were collected together with the repertoire data. To predict cytomegalovirus infection status, the study brought together high-throughput TCR immunosequencing, statistical association of individual TCRs with disease status, and machine learning. In a later genetic analysis, genome-wide SNP genotypes for about three fifths of the roughly 670 donors were used, and that subset was treated as a discovery cohort. Roughly 5 DR-DQ haplotypes were handled as single units for association and clustering, since linkage in the cohort was strong. An earlier analysis of some 500 of the donors used high-throughput TCR beta sequencing to judge whether each TCR beta V gene segment behaved as functional or pseudogenic. Among the approximately 430 genotyped donors, around 81% belonged to the genetic ancestry cluster associated with self-reported Caucasian donors. The study aimed to test whether cataloging public T cell receptors could reveal signatures of past pathogen exposure. All discovery cohort repertoires had been generated on a single sequencing platform. On average, roughly 240,000 unique TCR beta nucleotide sequences were sequenced per donor among 398 genotyped donors of the cohort, with roughly 18% of those sequences being non-productive. Both class I and class II loci were covered by HLA typing, at four-digit resolution. To study patterns of TCR occurrence, a later analysis re-analyzed previously published TCR beta repertoires from several hundred donors and added high-resolution HLA genotyping. Along with the 666-subject first cohort, a separate validation cohort of over a hundred different subjects was used.

Library preparation employed the immunoSEQ multiplex PCR assay. A mixture of 60 forward primers for TCR Vbeta segments and 13 reverse primers for TCR Jbeta segments was used in the multiplex PCR. A multiplex PCR assay on genomic DNA amplified the CDR3 region of rearranged TCR beta genes. The Illumina HiSeq System was used to sequence the amplified TCR beta libraries as 87-base-pair reads. Under the source paper's analysis protocol: A later analysis tallied around 82 million unique TCR beta chains across the 600 to 700 repertoires, and roughly 11 million of those chains were shared by two or more donors. A nearest-neighbor algorithm error-corrected the raw reads and collapsed the reads into unique sequences, merging closely related sequences to remove PCR and sequencing errors. Alignment of CDR3 sequences to IMGT reference sequences was used to assign V, D and J gene segments. Each retained sequence needed at least a six-nucleotide match to both a V gene segment and a J gene segment. Rearrangements were classified as productive when the CDR3 lacked stop codons and remained in frame with V and J, and all other rearrangements were classified as non-productive. CDR3 was defined by IMGT convention, running from the second conserved V-encoded cysteine to the conserved J-encoded phenylalanine. The earlier analysis of some 550 of the donors excluded any sequence lacking an unambiguous match to a single V gene segment. In an earlier analysis of several hundred of the donors, V segments were called functional above 56.7% productive rearrangements and were called segregating when the between-donor standard deviation exceeded 5%. To diagnose cytomegalovirus status from the catalog of TCR beta chain sequences, a statistical classification framework was built. In a later analysis, V and J genes were assigned by comparing TCR nucleotide sequences against IMGT/GENE-DB human TR gene sequences. The TCRdist pipeline was used in a later analysis to assign CDR3 sequences and most-parsimonious VDJ recombination scenarios. In a later analysis, each TCR beta chain was defined by its CDR3 amino acid sequence together with its V-gene family, and reads lacking a unique V-gene family were excluded. In a later analysis, 500 to 650 highly shared, low-generation-probability nucleotide sequences were removed to address suspected cross-contamination and a sequencing artifact. In a later analysis, a clonal expansion index for each public chain was calculated from normalized within-repertoire ranks of inferred template counts. In a later analysis, generation probabilities were computed with a VDJ recombination model fitted to out-of-frame rearrangements, and the resulting probabilities were checked against IGoR. Hypergeometric tests were used in a later analysis to score TCR-TCR, TCR-HLA and TCR-CMV co-occurrence, with a repertoire-size bias correction applied to the TCR pairs. False discovery rates were estimated in a later analysis by permuting HLA or CMV assignments 20 times. A later analysis grouped co-occurring TCRs with DBSCAN, adding TCRdist sequence similarity when clustering within HLA-allele-positive subsets. Repertoires with fewer than 30,000 or more than 120,000 public chains, plus five repertoires with anomalous nucleotide sharing, were excluded from co-occurrence clustering. TCRdb provides this immuneACCESS table in a form limited to in-frame rearrangements. Some clones are lacking; in checked studies, under half of them reflect an unresolved V gene, and why the rest are absent is not known. That table gives V, J and clone size, and the DNA gave D and trimming. The sample contains under 200,000 clones, approximately 71% of them found a single time. The ten largest make up around 4.9% of the sample.

The cohort was made up of 666 healthy bone marrow donors. Cohort members were all nominally healthy when sampled, although unrecorded immune exposures were likely present. The donor tested CMV seronegative and was one of the 352 seronegative cohort members. A peripheral blood sample was provided by each donor, and peripheral blood mononuclear cells were used for TCR beta sequencing. Genomic DNA was extracted from the blood cell samples with the Qiagen DNeasy Blood Extraction Kit. On this clone itself: Its antigen specificity is not known. Base qualities are not recorded, but no much larger clone differs from it by a single base.

The paper's findings and limits, for the study overall: Most TCR sequences were seen in very few donors, while some public TCRs were found in many individuals. A later genetic analysis reported fewer N-insertions in productive TCRs among donors in an Asian-associated ancestry cluster than the approximately 700-donor mean. Several of the top co-occurrence clusters appeared to be linked to parvovirus B19, influenza, CMV and Epstein-Barr virus, according to a later analysis. In a later analysis, 16,951 TCR beta sequences were associated with specific HLA alleles at a false discovery rate of 0.05. The cohort was sequenced for TCR beta chains only, and without alpha or paired-chain data the features that could be detected were limited. Cytomegalovirus status was reported to be diagnosed by the classifier with high specificity and sensitivity in both the original and validation cohorts. In a later analysis, most CMV-associated TCR beta chains were found to appear HLA-restricted, with HLA associations seemingly driven largely by CMV exposure. In a later analysis, the rate of TCR association differed among HLA loci, with DRB1 alleles having the most associated TCRs and HLA-C alleles having the fewest. Sequencing depth was assumed to be roughly uniform across donors in the presence/absence analyses, though that assumption may not hold. Correlated functional status among segregating V segments might be attributable to linkage disequilibrium, but an unknown experimental factor could not be ruled out. A total of about 150 TCR beta chains were listed by the study as associated with cytomegalovirus. Assigning TCR associations to individual alleles was difficult when HLA alleles, especially DR and DQ, strongly co-occurred. Because counts were too low, seventeen rarely observed V segments, including chromosome 9 orphons, were left out of the earlier analysis of 587 of the donors. A further reported finding was that TCR beta sequences accurately predicted the HLA-A and HLA-B alleles for most subjects in the first cohort. A later genetic analysis associated a missense DCLRE1C variant with V-gene and J-gene trimming of TCR beta chains, and an independent cohort replicated the association. According to the authors, the approach could potentially be generalized to other disease states and immunological phenotypes. Broadly in line with IMGT annotations, most TCR beta V segments showed up in productive rearrangements about 87% or about 30% of the time in an earlier analysis of about 500 of the donors. Compared with equally common non-associated chains, HLA-associated TCR beta chains in a later analysis were more clonally expanded and had lower generation probabilities. Some IMGT-functional V segments, including TRBV6-2 and TRBV6-3, could not be distinguished by the 87-base-pair reads and were therefore excluded. A cluster of highly shared sequence variants was judged likely to represent a technical artifact of the sequencing pipeline. HLA typing was unavailable for some donors at each locus, so association tests used only the typed subset. Immune exposure information for the cohort was limited to CMV serostatus. In vitro tests confirmed that three of the cytomegalovirus-associated TCR beta chains recognize cytomegalovirus antigens.

V trim: 2 bases; J trim: 12 bases; unmatched bases: 8. Per the germline V gene, SGHTA is the CDR1 and FQGNSA is the CDR2. From its cysteine to its phenylalanine, the CDR3 spans 13 amino acids. Only the CDR3 DNA is retained, 39 bases long and in frame from the first base. The TCR originated in a male donor in good health and CMV-seronegative. Input material: PBMCs. Recombination joined TRBV7-2 with TRBJ2-7; TRBD2 lines up with 9 middle nucleotides. The sequenced DNA: TGTGCCAGCAGCTTAATAGCGGGAGTCGGTCGGTACTTC. Its amino acids are CASSLIAGVGRYF.